This is a list of T cell receptor beta chains from one sample in a study of T cell responses to AZD1222 COVID-19 vaccine. Assay: immunoSEQ multiplex PCR; the TCRdb copy retains only in-frame clones and omits some. The listing contains around 150,000 clones. Sequenced: peripheral blood. The receptors stem from an adult in good health. Both conserved end residues are part of each CDR3. The D gene is left open where the match is weak.

J gene	V gene	D gene	CDR3 DNA	CDR3 protein
TRBJ2-7	TRBV19	TRBD1	TGTGCCAGTAGACAGACAGGGTATTACCACGAGCAGTACTTC	CASRQTGYYHEQYF
TRBJ1-2	TRBV29-1	.	TGCAGCGTTGAGGCGGCTTGGGGTGGCTACACCTTC	CSVEAAWGGYTF
TRBJ2-1	TRBV12-5	.	TGTGCTAGTGGTTTGACCCGGGACCCGAACAATGAGCAGTTCTTC	CASGLTRDPNNEQFF
TRBJ1-2	TRBV18	TRBD1	TGTGCCAGCTCACCCGACAGGGGGTCCGTAGGCTACACCTTC	CASSPDRGSVGYTF
TRBJ1-1	TRBV5-6	.	TGTGCCAGCAGCTACCCTCTTCAGGGCACTGAAGCTTTCTTT	CASSYPLQGTEAFF
TRBJ2-1	TRBV5-4	TRBD2	TGTGCCAGCAGCTTGGGGACTAGCGGAAACCGAGGACATGAGCAGTTCTTC	CASSLGTSGNRGHEQFF
TRBJ1-1	TRBV10-3	TRBD1	TGTGCCACCCGACCGGGACAGGGAAACACTGAAGCTTTCTTT	CATRPGQGNTEAFF
TRBJ1-2	TRBV28	TRBD1	TGTGCCAGCCGGACGGGGGGACAGAGTTATGGCTACACCTTC	CASRTGGQSYGYTF
TRBJ1-2	TRBV20-1	.	TGCAGTGCTAGAGACAGTCTCTACACCTTC	CSARDSLYTF
TRBJ2-7	TRBV5-4	.	TGTGCCAGCAGCCGTGACGGTTACTACGAGCAGTACTTC	CASSRDGYYEQYF
TRBJ2-2	TRBV24-1	TRBD2	TGTGCCACCAGTGATCGCAGCGGGGGGAACACCGGGGAGCTGTTTTTT	CATSDRSGGNTGELFF
TRBJ2-5	TRBV19	TRBD1	TGTGCCAGTAGTATTAACCCCAGGGGGTGGTTAGAGACCCAGTACTTC	CASSINPRGWLETQYF
TRBJ2-2	TRBV4-2	TRBD1	TGTGCCAGCAGCCAACTCAGGGGGCCCGCGAACACCGGGGAGCTGTTTTTT	CASSQLRGPANTGELFF
TRBJ1-2	TRBV29-1	TRBD1	TGCAGCGTGACAGGGGTACCTGGCTACACCTTC	CSVTGVPGYTF
TRBJ1-1	TRBV30	TRBD1	TGTGCCTGGGACAGGGGCAGGAACACTGAAGCTTTCTTT	CAWDRGRNTEAFF
TRBJ1-1	TRBV7-9	.	TGTGCCAGCAGCTTAGCGGGGGGCTCGAACACTGAAGCTTTCTTT	CASSLAGGSNTEAFF
TRBJ1-1	TRBV6-6	.	TGTGCCAGCAGTTACTCGGGGGGGGAGAACACTGAAGCTTTCTTT	CASSYSGGENTEAFF
TRBJ1-1	TRBV12-3/TRBV12-4	.	TGTGCCAGCAGTTTATTTTTAGGGTCAGAAGCTTTCTTT	CASSLFLGSEAFF
TRBJ2-7	TRBV4-3	.	TGCGCCAGCAGCCAAGAAACAGGGAATATCTACGAGCAGTACTTC	CASSQETGNIYEQYF
TRBJ1-2	TRBV5-6	.	TGTGCCAGCAGCTTGGGACGGATTGAGAACTATGGCTACACCTTC	CASSLGRIENYGYTF
TRBJ1-1	TRBV18	.	TGTGCCAGCTCACTTGGCCTAAACACTGAAGCTTTCTTT	CASSLGLNTEAFF
TRBJ1-2	TRBV18	TRBD1	TGTGCCAGCTCACCCCCTAACAGGGGCTATGGCTACACCTTC	CASSPPNRGYGYTF
TRBJ2-7	TRBV18	.	TGTGCCAGCTCACCAGTACGGAGGGGGCACGAGCAGTACTTC	CASSPVRRGHEQYF
TRBJ2-1	TRBV19	TRBD2	TGTGCCAGTAGTATCGTTAGCGGGGGCCACAATGAGCAGTTCTTC	CASSIVSGGHNEQFF
TRBJ2-5	TRBV29-1	.	TGCAGCGTTGAACTTGTCACAGCCGGGGAAACCCAGTACTTC	CSVELVTAGETQYF
TRBJ1-4	TRBV24-1	TRBD1	TGTGCCACCAGTGATTTGGGGACAGGGAAGGAAAAACTGTTTTTT	CATSDLGTGKEKLFF
TRBJ1-5	TRBV19	TRBD1	TGTGCCAGTAGTGGTCGACAGGGGGGGAGAGGTAGCAATCAGCCCCAGCATTTT	CASSGRQGGRGSNQPQHF
TRBJ2-1	TRBV6-5	.	TGTGCCAGCAGTTATACCTCAAACAGCTACAATGAGCAGTTCTTC	CASSYTSNSYNEQFF
TRBJ2-7	TRBV3-1/TRBV3-2	.	TGTGCCAGCAGCCCAAACGGGGGGCGCGAGCAGTACTTC	CASSPNGGREQYF
TRBJ1-4	TRBV28	TRBD1	TGTGCCAGCAGTCCAACAGGGGTCGTAACAGGGGGAAAACTGTTTTTT	CASSPTGVVTGGKLFF
TRBJ2-2	TRBV7-3	TRBD2	TGTGCCAGCAGCCAAAGAGCGGGGGGCACCGGGGAGCTGTTTTTT	CASSQRAGGTGELFF
TRBJ2-5	TRBV18	.	TGTGCCAGCTCACCGGGCCTTGGAGAGACCCAGTACTTC	CASSPGLGETQYF
TRBJ1-2	TRBV4-1	.	TGCGCCAGCAGCCAGGGGGCTCTTTATGGCTACACCTTC	CASSQGALYGYTF
TRBJ2-2	TRBV30	.	TGTGCCTGGAGTGTATTGGGGTACACCGGGGAGCTGTTTTTT	CAWSVLGYTGELFF
TRBJ1-1	TRBV6-5	.	TGTGCCAGCAGTCCTAACGGGAACACTGAAGCTTTCTTT	CASSPNGNTEAFF
TRBJ1-5	TRBV24-1	.	TGTGCCACCAGTTCGGGCGACTATAGCAATCAGCCCCAGCATTTT	CATSSGDYSNQPQHF
TRBJ1-2	TRBV7-2	TRBD1	TGTGCCAGCAGCTTAGGAGGGACAGGGGCTAACTATGGCTACACCTTC	CASSLGGTGANYGYTF
TRBJ1-2	TRBV29-1	TRBD1	TGCAGCGTTGAGGCTCCAGGGGGGGACTATGGCTACACCTTC	CSVEAPGGDYGYTF